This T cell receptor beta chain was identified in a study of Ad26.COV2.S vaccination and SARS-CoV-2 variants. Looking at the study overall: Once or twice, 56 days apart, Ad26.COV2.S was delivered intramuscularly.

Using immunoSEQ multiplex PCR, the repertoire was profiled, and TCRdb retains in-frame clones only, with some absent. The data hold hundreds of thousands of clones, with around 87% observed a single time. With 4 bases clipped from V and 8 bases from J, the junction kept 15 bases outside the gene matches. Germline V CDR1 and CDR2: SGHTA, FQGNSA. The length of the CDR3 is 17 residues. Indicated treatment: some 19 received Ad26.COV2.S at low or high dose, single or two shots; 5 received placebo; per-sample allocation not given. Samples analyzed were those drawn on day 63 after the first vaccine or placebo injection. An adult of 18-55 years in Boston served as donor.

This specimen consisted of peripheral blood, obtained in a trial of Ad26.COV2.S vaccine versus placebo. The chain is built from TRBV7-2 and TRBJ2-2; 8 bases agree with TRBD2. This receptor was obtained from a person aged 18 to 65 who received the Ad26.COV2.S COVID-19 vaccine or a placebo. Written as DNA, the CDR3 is TGTGCCAGCAGCTCCCCCGGTCTAGCGGGTGGGGCGGGGGAGCTGTTTTTT. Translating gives CASSSPGLAGGAGELFF.